The 4 T cell receptor beta chains reported below all come from one sample, sequenced in a study of cytomegalovirus exposure and HLA in healthy donors (dated by TCRdb to 2016 to 2017). The library was prepared using the immunoSEQ multiplex PCR assay. For the multiplex PCR, a mixture combining 60 forward primers for TCR Vbeta segments and 13 reverse primers for TCR Jbeta segments was used. TCRdb obtained this table from immuneACCESS and retained in-frame rearrangements with V and J assigned. These tables miss some clones; where compared with another copy, unresolved V genes account for less than half of the shortfall, and the remainder is unexplained. The sample includes a few hundred thousand clones, with 60% to 80% observed a single time. The ten biggest clones cover less than 2% of the sample. The source material was PBMCs. The source is a woman in her twenties or thirties in good health and CMV-seronegative.

The chain links TRBV6-5 to TRBJ1-2, with D perhaps matching TRBD1 (5 bases). CDR3 length equals 15 residues. The germline V gene has CDR1 MNHEY and CDR2 SVGAGI. V lost 6 bases to trimming and J lost 5 bases, with 19 bases between them. CDR3 sequence: CASSPTGWGTYGYTF. The CDR3 nucleotides are TGTGCCAGCAGCCCCACGGGTTGGGGGACTTATGGCTACACCTTC.

The chain joins TRBV27 to TRBJ1-4; no clear D. The CDR3 has 15 residues. V lost 6 bases to trimming and J lost 4 bases, with 15 bases between them. CDR1 MNHEY and CDR2 SMNVEV come from the germline V gene (reference sequence). The CDR3 protein is CASSPREGLNEKLFF. The CDR3 DNA sequence: TGTGCCAGCAGCCCAAGGGAGGGCCTTAATGAAAAACTGTTTTTT.

The rearrangement joins TRBV2 to TRBJ2-7; D may be TRBD2 (6 bases). This CDR3 is built from 12 residues. The V gene lost 8 bases and the J gene lost 3 bases, with 11 bases spanning the gap. Germline V gives CDR1 SNHLY, CDR2 FYNNEI. CDR3 protein: CASGGTYYEQYF. CDR3 nucleotides: TGTGCCAGCGGGGGGACCTACTACGAGCAGTACTTC.

The chain links TRBV7-3 to TRBJ2-1, with D possibly TRBD2 on 6 matching bases. The CDR3 covers 17 residues. The germline V gene has CDR1 SGHTA and CDR2 FQGTGA. V shed 3 bases and J shed 0 bases, with 15 bases lying between them. The CDR3 protein is CASSFLGGSSSYNEQFF. The CDR3 bases are TGTGCCAGCAGCTTCCTTGGGGGGTCGAGCTCCTACAATGAGCAGTTCTTC.